The 11 T cell receptor beta chains given below trace back to one sample, sequenced in a study of OX40 agonist ivuxolimab in advanced cancers. Clones were read by immunoSEQ multiplex PCR, and TCRdb kept only the in-frame ones, dropping some. The sample gives tens of thousands of clones, roughly 84% of which show up once; 0.6% to 0.8% is in the top ten. Sequences were derived from CD4+ or CD8+ T cells sorted from blood, sampled in a trial of the OX40 agonist ivuxolimab. Source of these receptors: an adult with an advanced solid tumor such as melanoma, head and neck, liver or kidney cancer.

A remark on this clone: The sample holds other DNA sequences that translate to the same CDR3. This chain links TRBV11-1 with TRBJ2-1, with 12 bases aligning to TRBD2. V was pared by 3 bases and J by 4 bases, with 4 bases of the junction left unmatched. Per germline, CDR1 SGHAT and CDR2 FQDESV (reference sequence). This CDR3 has 16 residues. CDR3: CASSLLLAGGYNEQFF. CDR3 DNA sequence: TGTGCCAGCAGCTTGCTACTAGCGGGGGGTTACAATGAGCAGTTCTTC.

The rearrangement links TRBV7-8 to TRBJ1-5; the D is unclear. Trimming shortened V by 5 bases and J by 0 bases, and 11 bases separated the two germline ends. Germline V gene data show CDR1 as SGHVS and CDR2 as FQNEAQ. The CDR3 spans 15 residues. The CDR3 reads CASSPRRTSNQPQHF. CDR3 in DNA: TGTGCCAGCAGCCCCCGACGTACTAGCAATCAGCCCCAGCATTTT.

J is TRBJ2-7 and V is TRBV18, with a possible D match to TRBD2 (5 bases). Trimming left V 2 bases short and J 2 bases short, with 13 bases between. Germline CDR1 reads KGHSH; CDR2 reads LQKENI. The length of the CDR3 is 15 residues. The DNA for the CDR3 is TGTGCCAGCTCACCATCGGGGAGCAGTCCCTACGAGCAGTACTTC. Its protein is CASSPSGSSPYEQYF.

CDR3: CAAAGSNSYEQYF. CDR3 in DNA: TGTGCCGCTGCCGGGAGTAACTCCTACGAGCAGTACTTC. The J gene is TRBJ2-7, the V gene TRBV10-3; D perhaps matches TRBD2 (6 bases). Trimming stripped 11 bases from V and 0 bases from J, with 14 bases between. From germline, CDR1 is ENHRY and CDR2 SYGVKD. This CDR3 region has 13 residues.

This clone was detected only a few times. CDR3 loop: CASSQDSGRKNYGYTF. The CDR3 bases are TGCGCCAGCAGCCAAGATAGTGGCAGAAAAAACTATGGCTACACCTTC. The rearrangement joins TRBV4-1 to TRBJ1-2; no clear D. CDR1 is MGHRA, CDR2 YSYEKL, per germline. The CDR3 extends over 16 amino acids. Trimming stripped 0 bases from V and 2 bases from J, with 13 bases between.

This clone was recorded a few times. This chain connects TRBV30 to TRBJ1-1, with D possibly TRBD1 on 6 matching bases. The V end was cut by 5 bases, the J end by 1 base, with 11 bases between. Germline loops: CDR1 GTSNPN, CDR2 SVGIG (reference sequence). This CDR3 contains 13 residues. This CDR3 reads CAWELQGNTEAFF. DNA for the CDR3: TGTGCCTGGGAATTACAGGGGAACACTGAAGCTTTCTTT.

This sequence joins TRBV5-5 and TRBJ1-4; a possible D gene is TRBD1 (5 bases). V shed 3 bases and J shed 3 bases, with 15 bases lying between them. The CDR3 is 16 amino acids. Germline assignment: CDR1 SGHKS and CDR2 YYEKEE (reference sequence). The DNA for the CDR3 is TGTGCCAGCAGCTCCTCTACGGCGGGGGCTAATGAAAAACTGTTTTTT. Amino acid sequence: CASSSSTAGANEKLFF.

The chain is built from TRBV6-6 and TRBJ2-5; D not resolved. Germline-derived CDR1 and CDR2 are MNHNY and SVGAGI (reference sequence). This CDR3 has 13 amino acids. The germline V and J ends were trimmed by 0 bases and 3 bases, with 5 bases remaining between them. CDR3 loop: CASSYSGEETQYF. The CDR3 DNA is TGTGCCAGCAGTTACTCAGGCGAAGAGACCCAGTACTTC.

The chain employs TRBV4-2 and TRBJ1-4; 8 bases line up with TRBD1. After removal of 0 bases from V and 0 bases from J, the junction contained 6 bases not matched to a gene. Germline CDR1 reads LGHNA; CDR2 reads YNFKEQ. There are 18 residues in the CDR3. CDR3 sequence reads: CASSQDLDRGATNEKLFF. CDR3 coding DNA: TGTGCCAGCAGCCAAGACCTCGACAGGGGCGCAACTAATGAAAAACTGTTTTTT.

This clone was detected only a few times. The chain is built from TRBV5-4 and TRBJ2-7; D call uncertain. CDR1 and CDR2 from the germline V gene are SGHNT and YYREEE (reference sequence). This CDR3 has 12 amino acids. Trimming took 1 base from V and 3 from J, leaving 5 bases between them. In DNA, the CDR3 is TGTGCCAGCAGCTTGAACGGCTACGAGCAGTACTTC. The encoded protein is CASSLNGYEQYF.

This clone was seen only once. This sequence joins TRBV2 and TRBJ1-5; weak D call: TRBD1 (6 bases). CDR1 SNHLY and CDR2 FYNNEI come from the germline V gene. V was pared by 6 bases and J by 0 bases, with 15 bases between. The CDR3 loop spans 16 amino acids. The CDR3 DNA follows: TGTGCCAGCAGGGGTTATGGGGGGCTTAGCAATCAGCCCCAGCATTTT. This translates into CASRGYGGLSNQPQHF. The whole variable domain, filled in from reference TRBV2 and TRBJ1-5, reads EPEVTQTPSHQVTQMGQEVILRCVPISNHLYFYWYRQILGQKVEFLVSFYNNEISEKSEIFDDQFSVERPDGSNFTLKIRSTKLEDSAMYFCASRGYGGLSNQPQHFGDGTRLSIL.